These T cell receptor beta chains were read from a single sample in a study of cytomegalovirus exposure and HLA in healthy donors. The repertoire was sequenced with immunoSEQ multiplex PCR; TCRdb's copy has only in-frame clones and lacks some. The data show about 120,000 clones, 80% seen once. The sample comprised PBMCs. All receptors come from a young man in good health and CMV-seronegative. CDR3s include the opening cysteine and the closing phenylalanine or tryptophan.

>TRBJ2-3|TRBV7-2
CASSFLTSGGRTDTQYF
>TRBJ1-2|TRBV6-6
CASSSRTGLNYGYTF
>TRBJ2-1|TRBV7-9
CASSLTTGGTVNEQFF
>TRBJ2-1|TRBV28
CASLAGSSYNEQFF
>TRBJ1-1|TRBV5-1
CASSLGTKTTEAFF
>TRBJ1-6|TRBV28
CASGSPGQPGSPLHF
>TRBJ2-7|TRBV9
CASSTSDGSYYEQYF
>TRBJ2-7|TRBV5-1
CASSLSVLRGYEQYF
>TRBJ1-6|TRBV19
CASSTGTGEGSPLHF
>TRBJ2-5|TRBV6-4
CASSSGTSGGQETQYF
>TRBJ2-7|TRBV29-1
CSVRQGSHEQYF
>TRBJ2-7|TRBV7-8
CASSQATGTWSYEQYF
>TRBJ1-4|TRBV19
CASKRDSQIEKLFF
>TRBJ2-5|TRBV29-1
CSVDQGNQETQYF
>TRBJ2-7|TRBV7-9
CASSLIEGLYEQYF
>TRBJ1-6|TRBV7-2
CASSLAIQGQGRLF
>TRBJ2-7|TRBV27
CASSGVTGTGVYEQYF
>TRBJ1-2|TRBV7-2
CASSLVIPGNYGYTF
>TRBJ1-6|TRBV5-1
CASSLEEGASSPLHF
>TRBJ2-3|TRBV29-1
CSVEKGIPSDTQYF
>TRBJ1-1|TRBV21-1
CASSKDRGHTEAFF
>TRBJ1-1|TRBV28
CASTSRDTEAFF
>TRBJ2-3|TRBV7-6
CASSLWGGGSTDTQYF
>TRBJ1-2|TRBV19
CASSDGTGGADGYTF
>TRBJ1-1|TRBV2
CASSVATPNTEAFF
>TRBJ1-6|TRBV21-1
CASSKAGGDKGDPALHF
>TRBJ2-1|TRBV7-9
CASNQKGLAGRNEQFF
>TRBJ2-1|TRBV9
CASRPGGGGDYNEQFF
>TRBJ2-1|TRBV4-1
CASGRGGLGGEQFF
>TRBJ2-7|TRBV2
CACRTGQLEQYF
>TRBJ2-7|TRBV5-1
CASSQDREYEQYF
>TRBJ2-7|TRBV13
CASSLFDSLFYEQYF
>TRBJ2-1|TRBV11-2
CASSLAAGPPINEQFF
>TRBJ2-7|TRBV7-9
CASSPRLGEQYF
>TRBJ1-1|TRBV18
CASSLTSNTEAFF
>TRBJ1-1|TRBV5-1
CASRPDRRVNTEAFF
>TRBJ1-1|TRBV10-3
CAIRITDTEAFF
>TRBJ2-1|TRBV2
CASSDWLGEQFF
>TRBJ2-1|TRBV6-5
CASSGGDSYNEQFF
>TRBJ1-2|TRBV4-1
CASSQEQGSNYGYTF
>TRBJ2-7|TRBV6-5
CASSPTRAYEQYF
>TRBJ1-2|TRBV14
CASSQQGYNYGYTF
>TRBJ2-7|TRBV4-1
CASSQDVGGGRIEQYF
>TRBJ1-5|TRBV19
CASSILNRGHQPQHF
>TRBJ1-5|TRBV29-1
CSVNGQGNQPQHF
>TRBJ1-6|TRBV10-2
CASSGQGANNSPLHF
>TRBJ1-2|TRBV6-1
CASNIGLGGHYGYTF
>TRBJ2-7|TRBV7-7
CASSPRENYEQYF
>TRBJ1-5|TRBV7-9
CASSLESNQPQHF
>TRBJ2-3|TRBV18
CASSPPTAGGPRDTQYF